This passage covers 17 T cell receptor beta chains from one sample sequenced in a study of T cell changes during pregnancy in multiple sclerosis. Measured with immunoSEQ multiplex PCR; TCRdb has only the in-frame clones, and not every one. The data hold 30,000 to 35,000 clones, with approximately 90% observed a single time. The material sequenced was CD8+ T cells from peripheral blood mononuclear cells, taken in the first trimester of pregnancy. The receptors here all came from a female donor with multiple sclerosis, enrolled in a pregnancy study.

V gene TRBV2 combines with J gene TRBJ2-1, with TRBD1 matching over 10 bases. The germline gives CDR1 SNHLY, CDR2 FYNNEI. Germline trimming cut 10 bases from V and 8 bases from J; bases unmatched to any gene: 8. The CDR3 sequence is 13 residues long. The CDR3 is CATKTGGAYEQFF. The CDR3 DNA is TGTGCCACCAAGACAGGGGGCGCGTATGAGCAGTTCTTC.

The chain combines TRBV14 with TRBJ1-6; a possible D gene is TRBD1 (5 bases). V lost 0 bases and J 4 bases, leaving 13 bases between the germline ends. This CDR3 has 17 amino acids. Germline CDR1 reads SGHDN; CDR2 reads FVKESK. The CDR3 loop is CASSQDVGQGYNSPLHF. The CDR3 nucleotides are TGTGCCAGCAGCCAAGATGTAGGGCAGGGTTATAATTCACCCCTCCACTTT.

The chain's CDR3 is CARSRNRFCTDTQYF. The CDR3 nucleotides read TGTGCCAGAAGCCGGAACAGGTTTTGCACAGATACGCAGTATTTT. The rearrangement joins TRBV5-3 to TRBJ2-3; tentatively, D is TRBD1 (5 bases). Being an ORF, TRBV5-3 has a function that is uncertain. This CDR3 has 15 residues. V was shortened by 4 bases and J by 1 base, with 13 bases between the two germline ends.

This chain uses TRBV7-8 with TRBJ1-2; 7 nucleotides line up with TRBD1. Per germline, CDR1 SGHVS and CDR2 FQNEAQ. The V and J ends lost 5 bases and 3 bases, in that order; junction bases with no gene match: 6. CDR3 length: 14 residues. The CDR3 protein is CASSEGQEDYGYTF. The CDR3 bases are TGTGCCAGCAGCGAAGGACAGGAGGACTATGGCTACACCTTC.

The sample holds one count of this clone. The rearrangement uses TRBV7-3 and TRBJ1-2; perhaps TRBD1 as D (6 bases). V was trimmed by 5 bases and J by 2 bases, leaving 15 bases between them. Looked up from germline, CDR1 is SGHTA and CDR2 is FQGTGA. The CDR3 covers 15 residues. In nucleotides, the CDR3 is TGTGCCAGCAGCCTGAGGACAGAACCCAACTATGGCTACACCTTC. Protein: CASSLRTEPNYGYTF.

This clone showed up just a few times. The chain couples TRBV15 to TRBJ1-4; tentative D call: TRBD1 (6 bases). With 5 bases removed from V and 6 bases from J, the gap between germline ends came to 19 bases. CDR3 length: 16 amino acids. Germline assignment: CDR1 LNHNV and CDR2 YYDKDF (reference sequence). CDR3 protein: CATSGGEGRGDEKLFF. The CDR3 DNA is TGTGCCACCAGCGGAGGGGAGGGCAGGGGAGATGAAAAACTGTTTTTT.

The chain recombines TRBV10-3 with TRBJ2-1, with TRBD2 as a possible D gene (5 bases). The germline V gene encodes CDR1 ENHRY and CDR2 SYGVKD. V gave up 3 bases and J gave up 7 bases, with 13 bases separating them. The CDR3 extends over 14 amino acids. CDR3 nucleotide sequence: TGTGCCATCAGTGACCCGGACTTACTGAATGAGCAGTTCTTC. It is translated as CAISDPDLLNEQFF.

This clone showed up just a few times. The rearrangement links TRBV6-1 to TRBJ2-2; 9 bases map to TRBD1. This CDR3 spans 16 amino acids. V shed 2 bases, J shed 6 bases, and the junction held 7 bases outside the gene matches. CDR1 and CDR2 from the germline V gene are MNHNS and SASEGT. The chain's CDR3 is CASSEYGTGLSGELFF. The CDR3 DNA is TGTGCCAGCAGTGAATACGGGACAGGGCTCTCCGGGGAGCTGTTTTTT.

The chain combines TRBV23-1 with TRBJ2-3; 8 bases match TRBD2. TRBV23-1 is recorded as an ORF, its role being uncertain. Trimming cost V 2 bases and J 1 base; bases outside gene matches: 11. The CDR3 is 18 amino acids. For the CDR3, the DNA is TGCGCCAGCAGTCAAGGATTTTGGGGACTAGGGTGCACAGATACGCAGTATTTT. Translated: CASSQGFWGLGCTDTQYF.

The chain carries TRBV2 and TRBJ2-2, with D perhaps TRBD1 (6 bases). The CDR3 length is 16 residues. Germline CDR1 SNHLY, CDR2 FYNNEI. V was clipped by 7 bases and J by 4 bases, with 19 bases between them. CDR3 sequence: CASTDFRQVPTGELFF. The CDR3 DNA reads TGTGCCAGCACAGACTTCAGACAGGTTCCCACCGGGGAGCTGTTTTTT.

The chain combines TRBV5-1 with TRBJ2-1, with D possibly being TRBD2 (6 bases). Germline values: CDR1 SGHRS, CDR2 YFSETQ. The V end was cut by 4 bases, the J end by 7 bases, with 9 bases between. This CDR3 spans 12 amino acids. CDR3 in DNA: TGCGCCAGCAGCGCGGGACGGAATGAGCAGTTCTTC. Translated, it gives CASSAGRNEQFF.

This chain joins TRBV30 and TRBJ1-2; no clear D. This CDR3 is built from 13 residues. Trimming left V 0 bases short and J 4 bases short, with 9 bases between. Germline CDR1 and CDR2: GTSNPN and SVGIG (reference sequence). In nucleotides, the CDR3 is TGTGCCTGGAGTGTTGAGGGAGCCTATGGCTACACCTTC. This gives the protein CAWSVEGAYGYTF.

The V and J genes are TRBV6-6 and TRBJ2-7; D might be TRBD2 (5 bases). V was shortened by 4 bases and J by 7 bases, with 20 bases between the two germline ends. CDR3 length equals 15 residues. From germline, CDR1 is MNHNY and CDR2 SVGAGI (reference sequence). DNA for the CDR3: TGTGCCAGCAGTTTTGGTATAACTAGGGCGGGTGAGCAGTACTTC. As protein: CASSFGITRAGEQYF.

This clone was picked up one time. Here the CDR3 DNA reads TGCGCCAGCAGCTCACACAGGGACCGCACAGATACGCAGTATTTT. It specifies CASSSHRDRTDTQYF. The chain couples TRBV4-3 to TRBJ2-3, with a tentative D call TRBD1 (6 bases). CDR1 is LGHNA, CDR2 YSLEER, per germline. This CDR3 has 15 residues. V lost 5 bases, J lost 1 base, and 13 bases lay in between.

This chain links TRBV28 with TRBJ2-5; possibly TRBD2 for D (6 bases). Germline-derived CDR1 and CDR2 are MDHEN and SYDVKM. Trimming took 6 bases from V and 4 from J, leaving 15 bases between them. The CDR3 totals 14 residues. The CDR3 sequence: CASSSPGGGETQYF. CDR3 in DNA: TGTGCCAGCAGCTCCCCCGGGGGTGGAGAGACCCAGTACTTC. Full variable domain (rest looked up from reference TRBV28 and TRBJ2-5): DVKVTQSSRYLVKRTGEKVFLECVQDMDHENMFWYRQDPGLGLRLIYFSYDVKMKEKGDIPEGYSVSREKKERFSLILESASTNQTSMYLCASSSPGGGETQYFGPGTRLLVL.

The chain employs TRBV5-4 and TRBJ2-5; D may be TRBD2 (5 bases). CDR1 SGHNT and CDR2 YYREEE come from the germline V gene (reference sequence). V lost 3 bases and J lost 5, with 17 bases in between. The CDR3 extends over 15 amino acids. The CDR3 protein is CASSSEVPVGETQYF. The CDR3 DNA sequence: TGTGCCAGCAGCTCGGAGGTCCCGGTAGGGGAGACCCAGTACTTC.

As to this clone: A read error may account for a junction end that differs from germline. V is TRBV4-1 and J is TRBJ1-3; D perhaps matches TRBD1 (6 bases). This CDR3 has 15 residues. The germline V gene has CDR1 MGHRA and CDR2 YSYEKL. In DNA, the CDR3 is TGCGCCAGCACCCAACTACAGGGTGGTGGAAACACCATATATTTT. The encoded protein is CASTQLQGGGNTIYF.